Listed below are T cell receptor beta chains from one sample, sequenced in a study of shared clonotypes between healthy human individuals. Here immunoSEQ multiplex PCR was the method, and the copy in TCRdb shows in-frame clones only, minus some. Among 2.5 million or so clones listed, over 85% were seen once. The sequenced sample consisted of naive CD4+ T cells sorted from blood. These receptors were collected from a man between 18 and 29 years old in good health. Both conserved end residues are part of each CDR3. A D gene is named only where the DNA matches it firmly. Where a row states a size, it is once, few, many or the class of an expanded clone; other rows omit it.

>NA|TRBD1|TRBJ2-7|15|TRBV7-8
TGTGCCAGCAGCTTAGTCGCGGACAGGGTGTACGAGCAGTACTTC
CASSLVADRVYEQYF
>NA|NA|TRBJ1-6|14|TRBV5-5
TGTGCCAGCAGCTTGGGACCGTCAAATTCACCCCTCCACTTT
CASSLGPSNSPLHF
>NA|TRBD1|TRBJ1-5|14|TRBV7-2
TGTGCCAGCAGCCGGACAGGACCTAATCAGCCCCAGCATTTT
CASSRTGPNQPQHF
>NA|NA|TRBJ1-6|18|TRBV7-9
TGTGCCAGCAGCCACGGGGGGCAGGAGGGTTCCTATAATTCACCCCTCCACTTT
CASSHGGQEGSYNSPLHF
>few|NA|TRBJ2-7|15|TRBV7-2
TGTGCCAGCAGCTTAGCGTCCCAAGGAGCCTACGAGCAGTACTTC
CASSLASQGAYEQYF
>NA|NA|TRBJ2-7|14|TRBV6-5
TGTGCCAGCAGTCCCCAGGGATCTAAGTACGAGCAGTACTTC
CASSPQGSKYEQYF
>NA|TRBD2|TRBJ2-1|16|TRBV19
TGTGCCAGTAGTTTACCTAGCGGGGGCCCCCAGCGTGAGCAGTTCTTC
CASSLPSGGPQREQFF
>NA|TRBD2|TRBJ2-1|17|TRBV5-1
TGCGCCAGCAGCTTGGGGACTAGCCCCAGCTCCTACAATGAGCAGTTCTTC
CASSLGTSPSSYNEQFF
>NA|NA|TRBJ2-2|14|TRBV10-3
TGTGCCATCACAGAGACGTCGAACACCGGGGAGCTGTTTTTT
CAITETSNTGELFF
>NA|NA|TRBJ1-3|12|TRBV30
TGTGCCTGGACAGGGGACGGAAACACCATATATTTT
CAWTGDGNTIYF
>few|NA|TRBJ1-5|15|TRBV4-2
TGTGCCAGCAGCCAAGAAGGGCAGTTTAACCAGCCCCAGCATTTT
CASSQEGQFNQPQHF
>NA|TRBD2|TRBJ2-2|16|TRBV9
TGTGCCAGCAGCGTAGGCCCCGCGACTAGCGGCGGGGAGCTGTTTTTT
CASSVGPATSGGELFF
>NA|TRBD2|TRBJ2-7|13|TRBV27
TGTGCCAGCAGTTCCTTACCTAGCGGCGAGCAGTACTTC
CASSSLPSGEQYF
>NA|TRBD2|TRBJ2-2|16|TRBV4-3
TGCGCCAGCAGCCCCGCTAGCGGAGTTAACACCGGGGAGCTGTTTTTT
CASSPASGVNTGELFF
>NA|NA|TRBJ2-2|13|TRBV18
TGTGCCAGCTCACCTGGGAACACCGGGGAGCTGTTTTTT
CASSPGNTGELFF
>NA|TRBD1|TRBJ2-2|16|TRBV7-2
TGTGCCAGCAGCCCCCGACAGGGGTGGAACACCGGGGAGCTGTTTTTT
CASSPRQGWNTGELFF
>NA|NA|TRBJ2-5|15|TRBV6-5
TGTGCCAGCAGTATGGGGGGCCGCTGGTGGGAGACCCAGTACTTC
CASSMGGRWWETQYF
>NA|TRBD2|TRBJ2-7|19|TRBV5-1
TGCGCCAGCAGCTGGCTCCCCCCCGGTGGGGCGGGGGGCCTCTACGAGCAGTACTTC
CASSWLPPGGAGGLYEQYF
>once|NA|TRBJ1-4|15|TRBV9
TGTGCCAGCAGCCCGACAGTTGCAACTAATGAAAAACTGTTTTTT
CASSPTVATNEKLFF
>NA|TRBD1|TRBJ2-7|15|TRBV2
TGTGCCAGCAGTCTTCGGACAGGACTCTCCTACGAGCAGTACTTC
CASSLRTGLSYEQYF
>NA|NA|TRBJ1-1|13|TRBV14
TGTGCCAGCAGCCCCCTCCCGGGGACTGAAGCTTTCTTT
CASSPLPGTEAFF
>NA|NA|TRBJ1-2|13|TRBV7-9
TGTGCCAGCAGCCCCTCAACACACTATGGCTACACCTTC
CASSPSTHYGYTF
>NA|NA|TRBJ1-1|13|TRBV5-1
TGCGCCAGCACCCTTGATGGGCCGGCTGAAGCTTTCTTT
CASTLDGPAEAFF
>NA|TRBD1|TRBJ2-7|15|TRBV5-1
TGCGCCAGCAGCTCCGGGACAGGGGTCGTCTACGAGCAGTACTTC
CASSSGTGVVYEQYF
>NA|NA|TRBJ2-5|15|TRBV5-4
TGTGCCAGCAGCTTGATAGGGAGTCTCTTGGAGACCCAGTACTTC
CASSLIGSLLETQYF
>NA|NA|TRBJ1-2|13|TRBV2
TGTGCCAGCGATTGGGGGGCTAACTATGGCTACACCTTC
CASDWGANYGYTF
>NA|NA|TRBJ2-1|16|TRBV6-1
TGTGCCAGTAGTGGTGTAGGGAAACAATCCTACAATGAGCAGTTCTTC
CASSGVGKQSYNEQFF
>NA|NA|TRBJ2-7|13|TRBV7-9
TGTGCCAGCAGCCTAATGGCATCCCACGAGCAGTACTTC
CASSLMASHEQYF
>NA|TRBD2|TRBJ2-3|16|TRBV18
TGTGCCAGCTCACCACTCAAGCGGGGGAGCTCAGATACGCAGTATTTT
CASSPLKRGSSDTQYF
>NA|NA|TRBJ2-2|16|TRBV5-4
TGTGCCAGCAGCTCGGCGGGGCAGGGGCCCACCGGGGAGCTGTTTTTT
CASSSAGQGPTGELFF
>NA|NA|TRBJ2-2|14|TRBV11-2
TGTGCCAGCACCAGGACGGGGGACACCGGGGAGCTGTTTTTT
CASTRTGDTGELFF
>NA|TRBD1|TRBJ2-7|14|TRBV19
TGTGCCAGTAGCGACCGGACAGGGCGCTACGAGCAGTACTTC
CASSDRTGRYEQYF
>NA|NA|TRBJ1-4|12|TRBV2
TGTGCCACAGCGGGAAGTGGTGAAAAACTGTTTTTT
CATAGSGEKLFF
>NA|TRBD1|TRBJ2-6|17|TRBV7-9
TGTGCCAGCATCAAAGGACAGGCTCGCTCTGGGGCCAACGTCCTGACTTTC
CASIKGQARSGANVLTF
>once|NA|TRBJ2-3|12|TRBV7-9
TGTGCCAGCAGTCCCCGCACAGATACGCAGTATTTT
CASSPRTDTQYF
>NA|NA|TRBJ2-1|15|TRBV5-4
TGTGCCAGCAGCCAGGACGGTAGCTCCTACAATGAGCAGTTCTTC
CASSQDGSSYNEQFF
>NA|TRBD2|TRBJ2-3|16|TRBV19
TGTGCCAGTAGTGGTGTAGCGGGGGGAAACACAGATACGCAGTATTTT
CASSGVAGGNTDTQYF
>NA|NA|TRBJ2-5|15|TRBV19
TGTGCCAGTAGTACCCACCAGGCTACCCAAGAGACCCAGTACTTC
CASSTHQATQETQYF
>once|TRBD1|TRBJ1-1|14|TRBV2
TGTGCCAGTCTAAAGGGGGCCGGTGGCACTGAAGCTTTCTTT
CASLKGAGGTEAFF
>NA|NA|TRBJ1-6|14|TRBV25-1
TGTGCCAGCAGTGAGGGTGCCTATAATTCACCCCTCCACTTT
CASSEGAYNSPLHF
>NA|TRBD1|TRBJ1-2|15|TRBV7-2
TGTGCCAGCAGCCATGACCGGGACAGGGGGCGAAGCTACACCTTC
CASSHDRDRGRSYTF
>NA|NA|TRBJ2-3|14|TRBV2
TGTGCCAGCAGTGAGGAACGGGGTACAGATACGCAGTATTTT
CASSEERGTDTQYF
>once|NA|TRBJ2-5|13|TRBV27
TGTGCCAGCGCCGCGTGGGAGCGGGAGACCCAGTACTTC
CASAAWERETQYF